This is a list of T cell receptor beta chains from one sample in a study of T cells in Graves' hyperthyroidism and ophthalmopathy. Each CDR3 protein is one row after TCRdb ran MiXCR on the multiplex PCR reads. The data show about 100,000 distinct CDR3 sequences, with roughly 15% seen just once and around two fifths held by the top ten. Sequenced input: blood. These receptors were taken from a woman aged 45-59 years with Graves' hyperthyroidism. The CDR3 runs from the conserved cysteine through the conserved F or W. The D gene is left open where the match is weak. For some rows the clone size is stated as once, few or many, or as a class when expanded; others skip it.

J gene	clone size	D gene	V gene	CDR3 DNA	CDR3 protein
TRBJ1-2	many	-	TRBV18	TGTGCCAGCTCACCAGCGTCGGTGGTCTTGGATGGCTACACCTTC	CASSPASVVLDGYTF
TRBJ1-2	-	-	TRBV5-4	TGTGCCAGCAGCCGGGGGAGTAACTATGGCTACACCTTC	CASSRGSNYGYTF
TRBJ2-7	many	-	TRBV7-6	TGTGCCAGCAGCTTAGAGGCATTCTACGAGCAGTACTTC	CASSLEAFYEQYF
TRBJ2-5	-	-	TRBV7-2	TGTGCCAGCAGCCCCTTTACGGGGAGGGAGACCCAGTACTTC	CASSPFTGRETQYF
TRBJ2-3	-	TRBD2	TRBV28	TGTGCCAGCAGTTTCGGGACTAGCGGGAGCGGACCGCAGTATTTT	CASSFGTSGSGPQYF
TRBJ2-2	many	TRBD2	TRBV2	TGTGCCAGCAGTGAGCGGGAGAAGACCGGGGAGCTGTTTTTT	CASSEREKTGELFF
TRBJ2-6	many	-	TRBV20-1	TGCAGTGCTGACTATGACAGCCACTCTGGGGCCAACGTCCTGACTTTC	CSADYDSHSGANVLTF
TRBJ2-5	many	-	TRBV5-1	TGCGCCAGCAGCTTGACGTTGGGCGGGGAGACCCAGTACTTC	CASSLTLGGETQYF
TRBJ1-2	many	-	TRBV20-1	TGCAGTGGTCAGGGGTCTGACTATGGCTACACCTTC	CSGQGSDYGYTF
TRBJ2-1	many	-	TRBV5-1	TGCGCCAGCAGCCCCGGGGAGTATGAGCAGTTCTTC	CASSPGEYEQFF
TRBJ2-3	many	TRBD2	TRBV5-1	TGCGCCAGCAGCTTGGAGATAGCGGGAGGGACAGATACGCAGTATTTT	CASSLEIAGGTDTQYF
TRBJ2-5	-	-	TRBV28	TGTGCCAGCAGTTTATGGGGGTCCTCCTCAGGGGAGACCCAGTACTTC	CASSLWGSSSGETQYF
TRBJ2-3	-	TRBD2	TRBV20-1	TGCAGTGCTAGCGGTGGGGGACTAGCGGGATACACAGATACGCAGTATTTT	CSASGGGLAGYTDTQYF
TRBJ2-3	many	TRBD2	TRBV5-1	TGCGCCAGCAGCTCCCCTAGCGGGAGGGCCGTTTGGACAGATACGCAGTATTTT	CASSSPSGRAVWTDTQYF
TRBJ2-7	many	TRBD2	TRBV7-2	TGTGCCAGCAGCCCTCGGGGGACTAGCGGTATCTACGAGCAGTACTTC	CASSPRGTSGIYEQYF
TRBJ2-2	many	-	TRBV12-3/TRBV12-4	TGTGCCAGCAGCCGCACAGGGACGGAGGTCGGGGAGCTGTTTTTT	CASSRTGTEVGELFF
TRBJ1-2	many	-	TRBV20-1	TGCAGTGCTAGTCCGTCTGGGCGAAGGGGCTACACCTTC	CSASPSGRRGYTF
TRBJ2-1	many	-	TRBV7-9	TGTGCCAGCAGACAGGCAACATCCTACAATGAGCAGTTCTTC	CASRQATSYNEQFF
TRBJ2-3	many	-	TRBV20-1	TGCAGTGCTAGACTCGATACGCAGTATTTT	CSARLDTQYF
TRBJ2-2	many	TRBD2	TRBV6-1	TGTGCCAGCAGTAACAACTGGGGGGGCACCGGGGAGCTGTTTTTT	CASSNNWGGTGELFF
TRBJ2-7	many	TRBD1	TRBV11-1	TGTGCCAGCAGCGTGTCGACAGGGTCTTACGAGCAGTACTTC	CASSVSTGSYEQYF
TRBJ1-1	many	TRBD1	TRBV30	TGTGCCTGGACCGACAGGGGGCGAGCTTTCTTT	CAWTDRGRAFF
TRBJ1-1	many	-	TRBV7-9	TGTGCCAGCAGCTTCTCTTGGCAGGCCAAAATCGGGTATCCAACTGAAGCTTTCTTT	CASSFSWQAKIGYPTEAFF
TRBJ2-2	-	TRBD1	TRBV5-5	TGTGCCAGCAGCTTTGGACAGGGGAACACCGGGGAGCTGTTTTTT	CASSFGQGNTGELFF
TRBJ2-1	many	TRBD1	TRBV6-1	TGTGCCAGCAGTTCCGGGACAGGGAGGCGCAATGAGCAGTTCTTC	CASSSGTGRRNEQFF
TRBJ2-2	few	-	TRBV19	TGTGCCAGTAGCCACAGGGTTGCGAACACCGGGGAGCTGTTTTTT	CASSHRVANTGELFF
TRBJ2-1	many	-	TRBV19	TGTGCCAGTAGTATTGTAGCAGGCCCCCACAATGAGCAGTTCTTC	CASSIVAGPHNEQFF
TRBJ2-3	few	TRBD1	TRBV7-6	TGTGCCAGCAGTCTGGGACAGGGGGCTTTTACCGTCACAGATACGCAGTATTTT	CASSLGQGAFTVTDTQYF
TRBJ2-7	many	-	TRBV7-2	TGTGCCAGCAGCTCTCCCGGCGGGGACCCTAGGGTTATAGGCTACGAGCAGTACTTC	CASSSPGGDPRVIGYEQYF
TRBJ2-7	few	TRBD2	TRBV2	TGTGCCAGCAGCGTGACTAGCGGGAGGAACGAGCAGTACTTC	CASSVTSGRNEQYF
TRBJ1-3	many	-	TRBV9	TGTGCCAGCAGCGAGAGCCCCGGGGGGGGCAGAAACACCATATATTTT	CASSESPGGGRNTIYF
TRBJ1-2	many	TRBD1	TRBV4-1	TGCGCCAGCAGCCACAACCCGACAGGGTCTGACTATGGCTACACCTTC	CASSHNPTGSDYGYTF
TRBJ2-1	many	-	TRBV2	TGTGCCAGCAGTCTAACCATGGTCGATGAGCAGTTCTTC	CASSLTMVDEQFF
TRBJ2-5	many	TRBD2	TRBV28	TGTGCCAGCAGTTTTCCAAGCGGGGCGGGAGAGACCCAGTACTTC	CASSFPSGAGETQYF
TRBJ2-1	many	TRBD2	TRBV15	TGTGCCACCAGCGGTGGACTAGCGGGAGGCCGGGAAGCCTACAATGAGCAGTTCTTC	CATSGGLAGGREAYNEQFF
TRBJ2-2	many	TRBD1	TRBV5-5	TGTGCCAGCAGCCGTTCGCCGACAGGGAGCAAGAACACCGGGGAGCTGTTTTTT	CASSRSPTGSKNTGELFF
TRBJ1-5	many	-	TRBV2	TGTGCCAGCGCCTCGATCTTGGCGCACGGTCAGCCCCAGCATTTT	CASASILAHGQPQHF